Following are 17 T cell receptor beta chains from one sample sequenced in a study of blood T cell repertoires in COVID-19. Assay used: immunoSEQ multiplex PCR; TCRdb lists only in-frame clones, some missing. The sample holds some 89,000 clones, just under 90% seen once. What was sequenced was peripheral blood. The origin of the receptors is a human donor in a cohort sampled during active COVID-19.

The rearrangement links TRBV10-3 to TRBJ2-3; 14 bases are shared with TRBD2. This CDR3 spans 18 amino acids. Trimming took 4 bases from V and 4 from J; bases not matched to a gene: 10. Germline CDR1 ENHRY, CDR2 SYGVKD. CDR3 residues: CAISGGLAGAGGADTQYF. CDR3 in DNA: TGTGCCATCAGTGGGGGACTAGCGGGAGCCGGGGGCGCAGATACGCAGTATTTT.

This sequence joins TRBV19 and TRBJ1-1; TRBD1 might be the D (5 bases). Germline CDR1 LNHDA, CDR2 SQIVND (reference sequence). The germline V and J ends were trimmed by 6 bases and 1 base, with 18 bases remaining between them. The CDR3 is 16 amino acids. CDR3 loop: CASSLSWGEPNTEAFF. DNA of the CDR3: TGTGCCAGTAGCCTATCCTGGGGGGAACCGAACACTGAAGCTTTCTTT.

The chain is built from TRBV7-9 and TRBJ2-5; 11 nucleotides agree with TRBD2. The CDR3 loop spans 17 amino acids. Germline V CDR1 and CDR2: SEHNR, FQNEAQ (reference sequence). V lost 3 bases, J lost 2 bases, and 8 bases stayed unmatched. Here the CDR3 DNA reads TGTGCCAGCAGCTTTAACCTAGCGGGAGGTTGGCAAGAGACCCAGTACTTC. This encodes CASSFNLAGGWQETQYF.

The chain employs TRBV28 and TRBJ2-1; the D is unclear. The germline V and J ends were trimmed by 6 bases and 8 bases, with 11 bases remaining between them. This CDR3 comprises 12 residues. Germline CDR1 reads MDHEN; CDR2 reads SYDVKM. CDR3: CASRSRGDEQFF. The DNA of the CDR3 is TGTGCCAGCAGATCGCGTGGAGATGAGCAGTTCTTC.

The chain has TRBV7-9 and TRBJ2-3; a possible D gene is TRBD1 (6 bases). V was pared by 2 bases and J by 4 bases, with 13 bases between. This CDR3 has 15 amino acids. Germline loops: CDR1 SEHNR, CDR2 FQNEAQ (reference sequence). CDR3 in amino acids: CASSLQGQFADTQYF. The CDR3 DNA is TGTGCCAGCAGCTTACAAGGACAGTTCGCAGATACGCAGTATTTT.

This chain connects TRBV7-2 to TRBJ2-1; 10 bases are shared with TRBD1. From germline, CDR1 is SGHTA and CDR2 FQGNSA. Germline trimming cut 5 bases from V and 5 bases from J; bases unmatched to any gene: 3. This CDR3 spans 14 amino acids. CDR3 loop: CASSPGTGDNEQFF. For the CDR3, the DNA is TGTGCCAGCAGCCCCGGGACAGGGGACAATGAGCAGTTCTTC.

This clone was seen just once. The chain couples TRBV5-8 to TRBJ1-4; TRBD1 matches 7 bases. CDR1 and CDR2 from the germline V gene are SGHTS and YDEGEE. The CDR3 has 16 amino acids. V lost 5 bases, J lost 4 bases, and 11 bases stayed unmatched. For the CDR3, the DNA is TGTGCCAGCAGAGTCCCGGGACAGCCCATTAATGAAAAACTGTTTTTT. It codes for CASRVPGQPINEKLFF.

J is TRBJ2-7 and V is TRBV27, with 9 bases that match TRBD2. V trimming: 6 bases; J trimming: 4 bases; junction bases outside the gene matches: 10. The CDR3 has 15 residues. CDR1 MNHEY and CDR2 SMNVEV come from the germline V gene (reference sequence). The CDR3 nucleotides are TGTGCCAGCAGCTGGGGAGCGGGAGGTCTATACGAGCAGTACTTC. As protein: CASSWGAGGLYEQYF.

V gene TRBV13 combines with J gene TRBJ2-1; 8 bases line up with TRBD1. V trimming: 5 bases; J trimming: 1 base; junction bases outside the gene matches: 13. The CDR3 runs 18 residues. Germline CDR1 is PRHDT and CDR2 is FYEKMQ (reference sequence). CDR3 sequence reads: CASSPNPDRGGSYNEQFF. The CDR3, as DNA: TGTGCCAGCAGCCCAAATCCAGACAGGGGTGGTTCCTACAATGAGCAGTTCTTC.

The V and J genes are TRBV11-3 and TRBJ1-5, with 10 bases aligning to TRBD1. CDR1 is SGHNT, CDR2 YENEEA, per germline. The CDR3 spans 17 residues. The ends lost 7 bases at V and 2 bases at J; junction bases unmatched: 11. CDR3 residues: CASTSPGTGEGNQPQHF. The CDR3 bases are TGTGCCAGCACCTCCCCGGGGACAGGGGAAGGCAATCAGCCCCAGCATTTT. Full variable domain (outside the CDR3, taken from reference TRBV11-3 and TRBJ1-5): EAGVVQSPRYKIIEKKQPVAFWCNPISGHNTLYWYLQNLGQGPELLIRYENEEAVDDSQLPKDRFSAERLKGVDSTLKIQPAELGDSAVYLCASTSPGTGEGNQPQHFGDGTRLSIL.

CDR3 bases: TGTGCCAGCAGTGTTTGGTACAGGAGGGGAAGCTCCTACGAGCAGTACTTC. This encodes CASSVWYRRGSSYEQYF. The chain couples TRBV2 to TRBJ2-7; D possibly corresponds to TRBD2 (6 bases). The length of the CDR3 is 17 residues. Trimming stripped 4 bases from V and 0 bases from J, with 19 bases between. The V gene's germline CDR1 is SNHLY and CDR2 FYNNEI. The full variable domain, completed using reference TRBV2 and TRBJ2-7, is EPEVTQTPSHQVTQMGQEVILRCVPISNHLYFYWYRQILGQKVEFLVSFYNNEISEKSEIFDDQFSVERPDGSNFTLKIRSTKLEDSAMYFCASSVWYRRGSSYEQYFGPGTRLTVT.

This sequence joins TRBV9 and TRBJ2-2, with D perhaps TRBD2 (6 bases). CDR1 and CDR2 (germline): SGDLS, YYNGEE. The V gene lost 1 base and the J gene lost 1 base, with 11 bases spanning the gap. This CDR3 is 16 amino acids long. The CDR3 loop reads CASSVSWRGNTGELFF. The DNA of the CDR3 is TGTGCCAGCAGCGTAAGTTGGCGGGGGAACACCGGGGAGCTGTTTTTT.

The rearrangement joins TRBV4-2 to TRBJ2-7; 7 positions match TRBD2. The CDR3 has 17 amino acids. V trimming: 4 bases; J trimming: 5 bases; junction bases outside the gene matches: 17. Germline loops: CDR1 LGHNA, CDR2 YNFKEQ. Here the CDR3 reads CASSPGGGGLIANEQYF. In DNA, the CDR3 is TGTGCCAGCAGCCCGGGAGGCGGCGGACTGATAGCTAACGAGCAGTACTTC.

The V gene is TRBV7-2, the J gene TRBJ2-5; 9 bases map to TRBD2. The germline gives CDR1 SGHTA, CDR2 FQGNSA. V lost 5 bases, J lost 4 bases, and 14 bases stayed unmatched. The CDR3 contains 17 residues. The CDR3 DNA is TGTGCCAGCAGCGACCCGGCATTAGCGGGAGATGGAGAGACCCAGTACTTC. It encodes CASSDPALAGDGETQYF.

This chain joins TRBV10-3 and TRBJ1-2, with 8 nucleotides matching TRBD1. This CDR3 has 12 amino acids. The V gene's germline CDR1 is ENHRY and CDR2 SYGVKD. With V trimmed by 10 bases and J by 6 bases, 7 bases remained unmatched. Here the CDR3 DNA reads TGTGCCACTACAGACAGGGGAAATGGCTACACCTTC. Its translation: CATTDRGNGYTF.

Here the CDR3 reads CASGAGRREQYF. The CDR3 coding sequence is TGTGCCAGCGGGGCAGGGCGACGCGAGCAGTACTTC. The chain links TRBV7-9 to TRBJ2-7; perhaps TRBD1 as D (5 bases). The CDR3 is made up of 12 amino acids. Germline V gene lookup returns CDR1 SEHNR and CDR2 FQNEAQ (reference sequence). V was trimmed by 8 bases and J by 6 bases, leaving 14 bases between them.

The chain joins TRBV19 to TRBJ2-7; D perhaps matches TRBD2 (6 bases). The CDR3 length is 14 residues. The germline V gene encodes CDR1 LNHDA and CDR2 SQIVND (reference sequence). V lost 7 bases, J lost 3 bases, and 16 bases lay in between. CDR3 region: CASTPGRGSYEQYF. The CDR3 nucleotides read TGTGCCAGTACCCCAGGGCGGGGTAGCTACGAGCAGTACTTC.